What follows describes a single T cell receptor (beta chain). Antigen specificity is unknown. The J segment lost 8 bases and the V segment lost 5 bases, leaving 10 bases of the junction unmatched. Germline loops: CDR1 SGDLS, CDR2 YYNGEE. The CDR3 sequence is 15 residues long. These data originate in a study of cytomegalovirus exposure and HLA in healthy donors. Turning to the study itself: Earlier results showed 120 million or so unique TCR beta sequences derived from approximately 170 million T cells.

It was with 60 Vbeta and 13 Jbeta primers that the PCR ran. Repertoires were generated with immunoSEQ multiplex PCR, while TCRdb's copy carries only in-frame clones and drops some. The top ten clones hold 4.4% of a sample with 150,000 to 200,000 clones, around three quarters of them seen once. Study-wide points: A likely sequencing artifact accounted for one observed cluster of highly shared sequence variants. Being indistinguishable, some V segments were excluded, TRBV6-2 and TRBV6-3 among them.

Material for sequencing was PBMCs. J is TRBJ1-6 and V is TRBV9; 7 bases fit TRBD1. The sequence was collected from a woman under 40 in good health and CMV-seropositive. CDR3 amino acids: CASRNDDRVDSPLHF. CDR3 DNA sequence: TGTGCCAGCAGAAACGACGACAGGGTAGATTCACCCCTCCACTTT.